The 12 T cell receptor beta chains given below trace back to one sample, sequenced in a study of control samples from healthy donors and cancer patients. TCRdb's table, derived via immunoSEQ multiplex PCR, lists solely in-frame clones and lacks some. The data contain over 150,000 clones, over 85% of them singletons. The sequencing input was blood. Every receptor here comes from a man aged 35-49 years in good health.

The chain uses TRBV10-2 and TRBJ1-1; D call uncertain. Trimming pared 3 bases from V and 5 bases from J, leaving 13 bases between. Germline V CDR1 and CDR2: WSHSY, SAAADI. The CDR3 has 14 amino acids. This chain's CDR3 is CASSEGTLRTEAFF. The CDR3 DNA reads TGCGCCAGCAGTGAAGGCACCCTGAGGACTGAAGCTTTCTTT.

This rearrangement joins TRBV28 to TRBJ1-4; no firm D call. V lost 5 bases and J lost 7, with 17 bases in between. This CDR3 is 15 amino acids long. Germline V lookup: CDR1 MDHEN, CDR2 SYDVKM. CDR3 DNA: TGTGCCAGCAGTCCCCCAATTATGAGAGGTGAAAAACTGTTTTTT. It codes for CASSPPIMRGEKLFF.

The J gene is TRBJ1-4, the V gene TRBV4-1, with a tentative D call TRBD1 (5 bases). V was cut by 1 base and J by 0 bases, with 9 bases left in between. The germline V gene has CDR1 MGHRA and CDR2 YSYEKL. The CDR3 runs to 16 residues. The CDR3 is CASSQAETATNEKLFF. Written as DNA, the CDR3 is TGCGCCAGCAGCCAAGCCGAGACAGCAACTAATGAAAAACTGTTTTTT.

This chain links TRBV3-1 (or the pseudogene TRBV3-2) with TRBJ1-2; no clear D gene. The V gene's germline CDR1 is LGHDT and CDR2 YNNKEL (reference sequence). V was clipped by 8 bases and J by 6 bases, with 13 bases between them. The CDR3 has 12 amino acids. The CDR3 is CASGGRADGYTF. CDR3 in DNA: TGTGCCAGCGGCGGGCGGGCGGATGGCTACACCTTC.

This chain uses TRBV5-4 with TRBJ2-7; D might be TRBD2 (5 bases). Germline-derived CDR1 and CDR2 are SGHNT and YYREEE (reference sequence). Trimming pared 4 bases from V and 9 bases from J, leaving 20 bases between. CDR3 length equals 14 residues. The CDR3 DNA sequence: TGTGCCAGCAGCGCCGGACTGGAACCTACGATGCAGTACTTC. Translation gives CASSAGLEPTMQYF.

V is TRBV4-3 and J is TRBJ2-7; TRBD1 aligns across 10 bases. CDR1 is LGHNA, CDR2 YSLEER, per germline. The length of the CDR3 is 16 residues. Trimming took 0 bases from V and 5 from J; bases not matched to a gene: 7. DNA of the CDR3: TGCGCCAGCAGCCAAGATAAGGGACAGGGGCGGAACGAGCAGTACTTC. It codes for CASSQDKGQGRNEQYF.

In this sample, this clone turned up once. This chain joins TRBV5-1 and TRBJ1-4; no firm D call. CDR3 length equals 13 residues. The germline gives CDR1 SGHRS, CDR2 YFSETQ. The V gene lost 5 bases and the J gene lost 13 bases, with 18 bases spanning the gap. CDR3 amino acids: CASSKDGERRLFF. The CDR3, as DNA: TGCGCCAGCAGTAAGGACGGGGAAAGAAGACTGTTTTTT.

The chain carries TRBV30 and TRBJ1-2; 7 bases fit TRBD1. J gave up 7 bases and V 1 base, and 6 bases lay outside the gene matches. The germline V gene encodes CDR1 GTSNPN and CDR2 SVGIG (reference sequence). CDR3 length: 13 amino acids. The CDR3 here is CAWSEQGISGYTF. The CDR3 DNA reads TGTGCCTGGAGTGAACAGGGGATTAGTGGCTACACCTTC. The variable domain in full, completed from reference TRBV30 and TRBJ1-2, reads SQTIHQWPATLVQPVGSPLSLECTVEGTSNPNLYWYRQAAGRGLQLLFYSVGIGQISSEVPQNLSASRPQDRQFILSSKKLLLSDSGFYLCAWSEQGISGYTFGSGTRLTVV.

The chain couples TRBV28 to TRBJ1-1; D might be TRBD1 (5 bases). The CDR3 is 15 residues long. V was cut by 2 bases and J by 0 bases, with 10 bases left in between. CDR1 MDHEN and CDR2 SYDVKM come from the germline V gene. The CDR3 spells CASSLGGVMNTEAFF. CDR3 DNA: TGTGCCAGCAGTTTAGGGGGAGTGATGAACACTGAAGCTTTCTTT.

CDR3 sequence reads: CASSPDISTDTQYF. CDR3 nucleotides: TGTGCCAGCAGTCCTGACATATCCACAGATACGCAGTATTTT. The J gene is TRBJ2-3, the V gene TRBV6-5; unclear D gene. Germline V gene lookup returns CDR1 MNHEY and CDR2 SVGAGI. Trimming pared 5 bases from V and 2 bases from J, leaving 11 bases between. The CDR3 runs 14 residues.

The CDR3 DNA reads TGTGCCAGTAGTCCGACCGGACAGGGCACTGAAGCTTTCTTT. It codes for CASSPTGQGTEAFF. This chain links TRBV19 with TRBJ1-1; 8 bases align to TRBD1. The V gene end was trimmed by 5 bases and the J gene end by 4 bases; junction bases not matched to a gene: 6. CDR3 length equals 14 residues. Looked up from germline, CDR1 is LNHDA and CDR2 is SQIVND (reference sequence).

The gene calls are TRBV4-1 and TRBJ2-5; the D is unclear. The CDR3 spans 13 residues. Trimming shortened V by 0 bases and J by 2 bases, and 4 bases separated the two germline ends. CDR1 MGHRA and CDR2 YSYEKL come from the germline V gene. Written as DNA, the CDR3 is TGCGCCAGCAGCCAAGATTATCAAGAGACCCAGTACTTC. Protein: CASSQDYQETQYF.